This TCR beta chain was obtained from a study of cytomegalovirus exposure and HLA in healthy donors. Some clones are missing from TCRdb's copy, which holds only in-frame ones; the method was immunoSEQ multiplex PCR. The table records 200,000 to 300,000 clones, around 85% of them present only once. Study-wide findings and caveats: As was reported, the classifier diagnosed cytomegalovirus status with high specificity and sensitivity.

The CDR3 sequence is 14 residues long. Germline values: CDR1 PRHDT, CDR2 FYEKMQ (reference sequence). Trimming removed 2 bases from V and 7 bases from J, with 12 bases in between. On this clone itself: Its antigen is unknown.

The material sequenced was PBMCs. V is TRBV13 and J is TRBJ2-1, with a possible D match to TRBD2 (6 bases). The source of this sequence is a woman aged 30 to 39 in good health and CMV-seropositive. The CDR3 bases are TGTGCCAGCAGCTTATTGGCAGGGAGGAATGAGCAGTTCTTC. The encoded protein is CASSLLAGRNEQFF. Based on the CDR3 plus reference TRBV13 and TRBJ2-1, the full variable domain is AAGVIQSPRHLIKEKRETATLKCYPIPRHDTVYWYQQGPGQDPQFLISFYEKMQSDKGSIPDRFSAQQFSDYHSELNMSSLELGDSALYFCASSLLAGRNEQFFGPGTRLTVL.